This TCR beta chain was sequenced for a study of cytomegalovirus exposure and HLA in healthy donors. A word on this clone: No antigen is known for it.

CDR1 is SGHDT, CDR2 YYEEEE, per germline. V was clipped by 1 base and J by 1 base, with 3 bases between them. The CDR3 contains 14 residues. General study findings and limits: For most subjects, TCR beta sequences were reported to predict HLA-A and HLA-B alleles with accuracy.

Primers included in the PCR were 60 Vbeta and 13 Jbeta primers. The repertoire was sequenced with immunoSEQ multiplex PCR; TCRdb's copy has only in-frame clones and lacks some. The sample lists under 150,000 clones; 80% were seen once. The receptor was derived from a woman aged 40 to 55 in good health and CMV-seronegative. The chain couples TRBV5-6 to TRBJ1-6; D unresolved. The source material was PBMCs. CDR3 bases: TGTGCCAGCAGCTTGACTTCCTATAATTCACCCCTCCACTTT. Translated: CASSLTSYNSPLHF.